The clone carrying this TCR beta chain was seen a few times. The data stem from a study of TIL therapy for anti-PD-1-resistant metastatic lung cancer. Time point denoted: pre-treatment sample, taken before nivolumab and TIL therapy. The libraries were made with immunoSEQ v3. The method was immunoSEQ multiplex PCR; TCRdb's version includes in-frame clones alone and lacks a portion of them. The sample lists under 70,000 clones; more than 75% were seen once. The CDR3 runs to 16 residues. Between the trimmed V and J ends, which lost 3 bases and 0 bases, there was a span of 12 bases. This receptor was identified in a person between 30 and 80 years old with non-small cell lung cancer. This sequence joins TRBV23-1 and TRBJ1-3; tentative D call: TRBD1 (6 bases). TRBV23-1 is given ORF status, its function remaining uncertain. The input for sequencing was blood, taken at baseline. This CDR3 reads CASSHDRNSSGNTIYF. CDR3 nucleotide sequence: TGCGCCAGCAGTCACGACAGGAACAGCTCTGGAAACACCATATATTTT.